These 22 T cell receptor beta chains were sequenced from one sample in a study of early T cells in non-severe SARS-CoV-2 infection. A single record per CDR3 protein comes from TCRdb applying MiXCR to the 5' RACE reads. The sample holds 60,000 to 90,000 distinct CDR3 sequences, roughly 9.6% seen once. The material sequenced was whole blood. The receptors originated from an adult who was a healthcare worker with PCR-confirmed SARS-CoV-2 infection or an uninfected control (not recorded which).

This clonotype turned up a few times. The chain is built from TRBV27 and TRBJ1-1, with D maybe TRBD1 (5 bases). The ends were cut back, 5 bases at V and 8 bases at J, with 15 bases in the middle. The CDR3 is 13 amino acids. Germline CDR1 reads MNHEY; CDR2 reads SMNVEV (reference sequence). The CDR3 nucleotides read TGTGCCAGCAGTGGGATCGACGGGGCCGAAGCTTTCTTT. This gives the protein CASSGIDGAEAFF.

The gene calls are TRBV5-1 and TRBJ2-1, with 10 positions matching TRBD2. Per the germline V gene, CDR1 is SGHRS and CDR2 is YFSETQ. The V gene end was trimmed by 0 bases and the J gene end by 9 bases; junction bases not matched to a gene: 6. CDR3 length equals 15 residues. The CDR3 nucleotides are TGCGCCAGCAGCTTGGGGCTAGCGGGAGCGGTTGAGCAGTTCTTC. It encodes CASSLGLAGAVEQFF.

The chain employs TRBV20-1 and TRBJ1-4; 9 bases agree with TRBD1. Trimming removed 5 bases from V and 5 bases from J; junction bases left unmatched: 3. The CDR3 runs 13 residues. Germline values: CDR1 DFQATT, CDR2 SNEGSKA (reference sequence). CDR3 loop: CSAAGTGNEKLFF. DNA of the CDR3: TGCAGTGCTGCCGGGACAGGGAATGAAAAACTGTTTTTT.

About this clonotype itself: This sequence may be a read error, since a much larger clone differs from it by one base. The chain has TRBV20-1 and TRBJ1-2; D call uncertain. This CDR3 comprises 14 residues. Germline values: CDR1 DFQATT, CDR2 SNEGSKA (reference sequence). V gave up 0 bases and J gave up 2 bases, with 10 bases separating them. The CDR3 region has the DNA TGCAGTGCTAGAGATCGTACGGAGAACTATGGCTACACCTTC. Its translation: CSARDRTENYGYTF.

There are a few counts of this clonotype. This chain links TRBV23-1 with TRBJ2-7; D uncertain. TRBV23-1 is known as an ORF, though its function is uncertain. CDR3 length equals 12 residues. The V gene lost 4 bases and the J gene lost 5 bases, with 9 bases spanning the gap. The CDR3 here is CASSLARNEQYF. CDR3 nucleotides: TGCGCCAGCAGTCTAGCTAGAAACGAGCAGTACTTC.

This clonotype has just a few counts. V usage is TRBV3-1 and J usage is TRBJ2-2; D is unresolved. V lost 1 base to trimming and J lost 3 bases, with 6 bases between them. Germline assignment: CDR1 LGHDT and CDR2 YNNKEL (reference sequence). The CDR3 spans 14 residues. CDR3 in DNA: TGTGCCAGCAGCCAAGGGCACTACACCGGGGAGCTGTTTTTT. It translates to CASSQGHYTGELFF.

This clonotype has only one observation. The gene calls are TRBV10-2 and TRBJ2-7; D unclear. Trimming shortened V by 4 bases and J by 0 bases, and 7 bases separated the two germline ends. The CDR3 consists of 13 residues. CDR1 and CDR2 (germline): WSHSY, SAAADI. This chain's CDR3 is CASSGGSSYEQYF. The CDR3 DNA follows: TGCGCCAGCAGTGGGGGAAGCTCCTACGAGCAGTACTTC.

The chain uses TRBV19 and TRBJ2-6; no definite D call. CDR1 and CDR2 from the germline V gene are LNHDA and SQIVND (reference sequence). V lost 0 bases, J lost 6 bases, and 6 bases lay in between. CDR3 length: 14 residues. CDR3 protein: CASSIDFEANVLTF. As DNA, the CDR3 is TGTGCCAGTAGTATAGATTTTGAGGCCAACGTCCTGACTTTC.

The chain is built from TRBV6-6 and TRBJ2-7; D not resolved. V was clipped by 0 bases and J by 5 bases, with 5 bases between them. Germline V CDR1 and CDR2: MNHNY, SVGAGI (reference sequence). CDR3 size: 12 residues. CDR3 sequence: CASSYSMDEQYF. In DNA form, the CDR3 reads TGTGCCAGCAGTTACTCGATGGACGAGCAGTACTTC.

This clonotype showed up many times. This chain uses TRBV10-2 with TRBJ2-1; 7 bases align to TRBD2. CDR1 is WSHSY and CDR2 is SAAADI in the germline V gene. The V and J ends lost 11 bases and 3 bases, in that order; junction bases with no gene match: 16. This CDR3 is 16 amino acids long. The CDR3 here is CACGVGRGIYYNEQFF. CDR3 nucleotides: TGCGCCTGCGGGGTTGGGCGGGGGATTTACTACAATGAGCAGTTCTTC.

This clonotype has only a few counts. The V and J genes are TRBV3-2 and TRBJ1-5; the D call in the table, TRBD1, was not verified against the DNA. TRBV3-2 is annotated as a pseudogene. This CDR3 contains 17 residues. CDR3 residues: CASSQVGGVGPNQPQHF. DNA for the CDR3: TGTGCCAGCAGCCAAGTTGGGGGCGTAGGCCCGAATCAGCCCCAGCATTTT.

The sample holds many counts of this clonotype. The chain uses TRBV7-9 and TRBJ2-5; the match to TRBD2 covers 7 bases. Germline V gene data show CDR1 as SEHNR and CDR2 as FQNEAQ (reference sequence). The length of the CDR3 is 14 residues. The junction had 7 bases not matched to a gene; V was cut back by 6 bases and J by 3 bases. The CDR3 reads CASRESGMEETQYF. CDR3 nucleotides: TGTGCCAGCAGAGAGAGCGGGATGGAAGAGACCCAGTACTTC.

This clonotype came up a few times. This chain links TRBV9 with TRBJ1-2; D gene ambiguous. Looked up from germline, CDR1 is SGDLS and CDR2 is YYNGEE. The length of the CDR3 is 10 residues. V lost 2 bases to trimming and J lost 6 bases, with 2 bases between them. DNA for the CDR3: TGTGCCAGCAGCGTCGATGGCTACACCTTC. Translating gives CASSVDGYTF.

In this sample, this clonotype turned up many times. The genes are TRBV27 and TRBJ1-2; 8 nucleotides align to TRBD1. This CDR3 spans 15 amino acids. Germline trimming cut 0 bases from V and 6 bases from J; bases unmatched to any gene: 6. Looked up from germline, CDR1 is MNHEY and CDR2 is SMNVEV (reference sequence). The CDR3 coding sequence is TGTGCCAGCAGTTTATCGGGACAGGTGTGGGATGGCTACACCTTC. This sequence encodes CASSLSGQVWDGYTF.

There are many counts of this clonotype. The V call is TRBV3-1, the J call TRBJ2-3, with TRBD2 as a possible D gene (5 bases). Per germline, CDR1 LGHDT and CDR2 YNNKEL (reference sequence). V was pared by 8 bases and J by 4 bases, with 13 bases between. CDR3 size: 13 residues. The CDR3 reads CASSGSQSDTQYF. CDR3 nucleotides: TGTGCCAGCTCGGGATCCCAGTCAGATACGCAGTATTTT.

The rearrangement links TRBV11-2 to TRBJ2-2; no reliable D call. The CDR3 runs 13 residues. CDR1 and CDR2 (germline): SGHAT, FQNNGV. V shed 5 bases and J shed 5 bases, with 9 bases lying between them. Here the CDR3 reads CASSLERTGELFF. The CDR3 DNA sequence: TGTGCCAGCAGCCTGGAGAGGACCGGGGAGCTGTTTTTT.

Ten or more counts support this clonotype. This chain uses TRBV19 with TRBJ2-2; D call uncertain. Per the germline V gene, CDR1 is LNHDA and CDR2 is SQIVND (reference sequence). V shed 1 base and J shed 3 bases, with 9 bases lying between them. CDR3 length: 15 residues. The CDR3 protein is CASSIVAAHTGELFF. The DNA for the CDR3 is TGTGCCAGTAGTATAGTAGCAGCCCACACCGGGGAGCTGTTTTTT.

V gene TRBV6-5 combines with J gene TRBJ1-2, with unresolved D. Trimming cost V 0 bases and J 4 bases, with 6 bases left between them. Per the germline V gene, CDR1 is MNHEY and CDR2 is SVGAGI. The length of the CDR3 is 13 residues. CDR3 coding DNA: TGTGCCAGCAGTTACTCTCTGGTCTATGGCTACACCTTC. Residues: CASSYSLVYGYTF.

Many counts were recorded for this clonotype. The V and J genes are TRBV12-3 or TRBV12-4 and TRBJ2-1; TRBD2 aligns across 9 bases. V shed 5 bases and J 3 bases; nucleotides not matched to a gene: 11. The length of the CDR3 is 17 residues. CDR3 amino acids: CASSRQMTSGDYNEQFF. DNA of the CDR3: TGTGCCAGCAGTAGGCAAATGACTAGCGGAGACTACAATGAGCAGTTCTTC.

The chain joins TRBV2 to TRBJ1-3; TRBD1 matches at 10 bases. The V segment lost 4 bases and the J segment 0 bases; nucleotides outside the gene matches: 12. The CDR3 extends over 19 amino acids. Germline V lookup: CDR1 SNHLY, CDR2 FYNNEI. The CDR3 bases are TGTGCCAGCAGTGTTGGGTACCGGGACAGGGGTTTCTCTGGAAACACCATATATTTT. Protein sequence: CASSVGYRDRGFSGNTIYF. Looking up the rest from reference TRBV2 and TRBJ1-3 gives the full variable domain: EPEVTQTPSHQVTQMGQEVILRCVPISNHLYFYWYRQILGQKVEFLVSFYNNEISEKSEIFDDQFSVERPDGSNFTLKIRSTKLEDSAMYFCASSVGYRDRGFSGNTIYFGEGSWLTVV.

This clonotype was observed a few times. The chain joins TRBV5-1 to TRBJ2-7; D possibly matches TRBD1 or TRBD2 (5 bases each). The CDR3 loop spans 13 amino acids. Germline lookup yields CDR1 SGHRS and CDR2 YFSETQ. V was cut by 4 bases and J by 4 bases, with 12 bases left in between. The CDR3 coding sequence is TGCGCCAGCAGCGGGGACCGAGGTTACGAGCAGTACTTC. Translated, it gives CASSGDRGYEQYF. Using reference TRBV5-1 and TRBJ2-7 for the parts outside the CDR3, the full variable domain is KAGVTQTPRYLIKTRGQQVTLSCSPISGHRSVSWYQQTPGQGLQFLFEYFSETQRNKGNFPGRFSGRQFSNSRSEMNVSTLELGDSALYLCASSGDRGYEQYFGPGTRLTVT.

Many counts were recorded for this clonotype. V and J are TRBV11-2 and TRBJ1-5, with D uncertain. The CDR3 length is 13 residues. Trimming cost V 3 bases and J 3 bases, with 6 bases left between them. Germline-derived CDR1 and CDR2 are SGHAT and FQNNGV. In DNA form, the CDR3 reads TGTGCCAGCAGCTTTTTAGACAATCAGCCCCAGCATTTT. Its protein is CASSFLDNQPQHF. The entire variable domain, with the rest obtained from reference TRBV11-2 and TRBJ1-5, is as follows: EAGVAQSPRYKIIEKRQSVAFWCNPISGHATLYWYQQILGQGPKLLIQFQNNGVVDDSQLPKDRFSAERLKGVDSTLKIQPAKLEDSAVYLCASSFLDNQPQHFGDGTRLSIL.